This T cell receptor beta chain stems from a study of blood T cell repertoires in COVID-19. Study-wide background: Italy, Spain and the United States were the sources of the convalescent and acute COVID-19 samples. The cDNA or gDNA used as material had been derived from T cells, B-cell-depleted T cells, or PBMCs.

The CDR3 sequence is 15 residues long. CDR1 and CDR2 from the germline V gene are KGHSH and LQKENI. The V gene lost 3 bases and the J gene lost 3 bases, with 14 bases spanning the gap. Here immunoSEQ multiplex PCR was the method, and the copy in TCRdb shows in-frame clones only, minus some. The repertoire holds 200,000 or so clones, with 80% to 90% as singletons. The sequence derives from a woman in her 30s who had been exposed to COVID-19. V usage is TRBV18 and J usage is TRBJ1-2, with D tentatively TRBD1 (5 bases). Sequenced sample: PBMCs or T cells enriched from blood (not recorded which). The CDR3 DNA reads as TGTGCCAGCTCACCCCCCGGGACTTCCTACTATGGCTACACCTTC. Translated, it gives CASSPPGTSYYGYTF.